These 14 T cell receptor beta chains were sequenced from one sample in a study of blood T cells in healthy people across ages. For the second PCR, which ran for roughly 6 to 12 cycles, a sample-barcoded 5' primer and a J-beta primer mix were used. TCRdb itself ran the 5' RACE reads through MiXCR, one entry per CDR3 protein. Of approximately 810,000 distinct CDR3 sequences detected, 25% to 30% appear once; the ten largest clones hold 15% to 20%. Specimen: blood. The receptors were sampled from an elderly woman in good health.

There are many counts of this clonotype. Sequence at one end of the junction differs from germline and may be a read error. The V call is TRBV12-3 or TRBV12-4, the J call TRBJ2-3, with D perhaps being TRBD1 or TRBD2 (5 bases each). This CDR3 is 15 amino acids long. The CDR3 nucleotides read TGCGCCAGCAGCTTGGGGACGGGTAGCACAGATACGCAGTATTTT. Protein: CASSLGTGSTDTQYF.

This clonotype was recorded a few times. The V call is TRBV6-5, the J call TRBJ1-4, with D possibly TRBD1 on 5 matching bases. V shed 7 bases and J shed 8 bases, with 20 bases lying between them. Germline CDR1 reads MNHEY; CDR2 reads SVGAGI. The length of the CDR3 is 15 residues. This CDR3 is CASKTPTDRPEKLFF. The CDR3 DNA reads TGTGCCAGCAAAACTCCGACAGACCGCCCGGAAAAACTGTTTTTT.

This clonotype showed up many times. This chain links TRBV7-9 with TRBJ2-1; D is ambiguous. Germline V lookup: CDR1 SEHNR, CDR2 FQNEAQ (reference sequence). Trimming pared 5 bases from V and 4 bases from J, leaving 9 bases between. The CDR3 has 13 residues. The chain's CDR3 is CASSDRPYNEQFF. The CDR3, as DNA: TGTGCCAGCAGCGATAGACCGTACAATGAGCAGTTCTTC.

This clonotype came up a few times. The rearrangement uses TRBV18 and TRBJ1-2, with TRBD1 matching 7 bases. The J segment lost 5 bases and the V segment lost 2 bases, leaving 11 bases of the junction unmatched. Germline-derived CDR1 and CDR2 are KGHSH and LQKENI. The CDR3 has 16 residues. CDR3 sequence reads: CASSPAAEGQKYGYTF. For the CDR3, the DNA is TGTGCCAGCTCACCAGCGGCCGAGGGACAGAAATATGGCTACACCTTC.

The V and J genes are TRBV6-6 and TRBJ2-5, with a tentative D call TRBD1 (6 bases). Trimming removed 5 bases from V and 1 base from J, with 14 bases in between. Looked up from germline, CDR1 is MNHNY and CDR2 is SVGAGI (reference sequence). The CDR3 runs to 15 residues. CDR3 nucleotide sequence: TGTGCCAGCAGTCACCGGGACATTGTCCAAGAGACCCAGTACTTC. Amino acid sequence: CASSHRDIVQETQYF.

This clonotype was observed many times. The J gene is TRBJ1-1, the V gene TRBV7-2, with a tentative D call TRBD1 (6 bases). V dropped 1 base and J dropped 0 bases, with 6 bases sitting between them. The length of the CDR3 is 14 residues. The germline CDR1 and CDR2 sequences are SGHTA and FQGNSA. DNA for the CDR3: TGTGCCAGCAGCTTAGGACAGGTGAACACTGAAGCTTTCTTT. This encodes CASSLGQVNTEAFF. Full variable domain (rest looked up from reference TRBV7-2 and TRBJ1-1): GAGVSQSPSNKVTEKGKDVELRCDPISGHTALYWYRQSLGQGLEFLIYFQGNSAPDKSGLPSDRFSAERTGGSVSTLTIQRTQQEDSAVYLCASSLGQVNTEAFFGQGTRLTVV.

The chain couples TRBV6-2 or TRBV6-3 to TRBJ2-3, with D perhaps assigned TRBD1 or TRBD2 (6 bases each). The germline V gene encodes CDR1 MNHEY and CDR2 SVGEGT. The CDR3 is made up of 15 amino acids. Trimming stripped 5 bases from V and 9 bases from J, with 21 bases between. CDR3 nucleotides: TGTGCCAGCAGTGCGACGCTCTCCGGGGGCGGAACGCAGTATTTT. Translated: CASSATLSGGGTQYF.

Note on this clonotype: A single base separates this from a much larger clone, so it may be a read error. This chain uses TRBV20-1 with TRBJ2-1, with 7 bases matching TRBD1. CDR1 DFQATT and CDR2 SNEGSKA come from the germline V gene (reference sequence). The CDR3 length is 14 residues. The V gene end was trimmed by 6 bases and the J gene end by 10 bases; junction bases not matched to a gene: 15. CDR3 in DNA: TGCAGTGCCCCCGAAGGGGGCAGGGGTTACGAGCAGTTCTTC. Its protein product is CSAPEGGRGYEQFF.

This clonotype was found a few times. The chain joins TRBV7-2 to TRBJ1-6, with unresolved D. With 3 bases removed from V and 0 bases from J, the gap between germline ends came to 12 bases. The length of the CDR3 is 17 residues. CDR1 is SGHTA, CDR2 FQGNSA, per germline. CDR3 nucleotides: TGTGCCAGCAGCTTCAAGGTCACAAGCTCCTATAATTCACCCCTCCACTTT. It encodes CASSFKVTSSYNSPLHF.

A word on this clonotype: A read error may account for a junction end that differs from germline. The rearrangement joins TRBV27 to TRBJ2-3, with D maybe TRBD1 (5 bases). CDR1 and CDR2 (germline): MNHEY, SMNVEV (reference sequence). This CDR3 has 13 amino acids. CDR3: CAGRSVSTGTQYF. CDR3 nucleotides: TGTGCCGGCAGGTCGGTGAGCACAGGTACGCAGTATTTT.

The chain is built from TRBV9 and TRBJ2-5; 7 nucleotides align to TRBD1. Germline CDR1 is SGDLS and CDR2 is YYNGEE. V trimming: 2 bases; J trimming: 4 bases; junction bases outside the gene matches: 8. This CDR3 is 15 amino acids long. CDR3 coding DNA: TGTGCCAGCAGCGTGGGGAACAGGGGTGGAGAGACCCAGTACTTC. Translation gives CASSVGNRGGETQYF.

J is TRBJ1-6 and V is TRBV12-3 or TRBV12-4, with TRBD1 matching 8 bases. This CDR3 comprises 14 residues. Trimming cost V 8 bases and J 8 bases; bases outside gene matches: 8. The chain's CDR3 is CASGSDRVYSPLHF. CDR3 nucleotides: TGTGCCAGCGGGTCGGACAGGGTATATTCACCCCTCCACTTT.

This clonotype has only a few counts. A much larger clonotype is one base distant, so this may be a read error. The genes are TRBV12-3 or TRBV12-4 and TRBJ2-7; 9 nucleotides line up with TRBD2. The CDR3 is made up of 15 amino acids. CDR3 amino acids: CASRLAGADNNEQYF. The CDR3 nucleotides are TGTGCCAGCAGGTTAGCGGGGGCCGATAACAATGAGCAGTACTTC.

This clonotype was counted a few times. This sequence may be a read error, since a much larger clone differs from it by one base. This rearrangement joins TRBV13 to TRBJ1-1; 7 nucleotides line up with TRBD1. Germline values: CDR1 PRHDT, CDR2 FYEKMQ (reference sequence). This CDR3 contains 14 residues. V trimming: 4 bases; J trimming: 0 bases; junction bases outside the gene matches: 2. The CDR3 reads CASSWGQLNTEAFF. The CDR3 DNA reads TGTGCCAGCAGCTGGGGACAGCTGAACACTGAAGCTTTCTTT.